The next 25 T cell receptor beta chains were all read from a single sample in a study of blood T cells in healthy people across ages. A second PCR, run for about 7 to 12 cycles, used a sample-barcoded 5' primer plus a J-beta primer mix. One entry per CDR3 protein results from TCRdb running MiXCR on the 5' RACE reads. Among some 940,000 distinct CDR3 sequences listed, roughly 28% were seen once. These data also formed part of another study, on T cells of mothers and their children.

The sequenced sample was blood. All receptors derive from a woman between 40 and 55 years old in good health.

This clonotype was seen a few times. The chain employs TRBV12-3 or TRBV12-4 and TRBJ1-5; D unresolved. V was pared by 7 bases and J by 2 bases, with 15 bases between. The CDR3 is made up of 15 amino acids. This CDR3 reads CASTRSSAGNQPQHF. CDR3 bases: TGTGCCAGCACCAGGTCCTCGGCGGGCAATCAGCCCCAGCATTTT.

The chain couples TRBV6-5 to TRBJ1-1; D unresolved. CDR1 MNHEY and CDR2 SVGAGI come from the germline V gene. V was clipped by 2 bases and J by 0 bases, with 10 bases between them. The CDR3 has 15 residues. CDR3 sequence reads: CASSYTRDMNTEAFF. The CDR3 DNA is TGTGCCAGCAGTTACACTCGGGATATGAACACTGAAGCTTTCTTT.

The gene calls are TRBV2 and TRBJ1-2; D is uncertain. V lost 1 base and J lost 7, with 16 bases in between. Germline lookup yields CDR1 SNHLY and CDR2 FYNNEI. There are 15 residues in the CDR3. CDR3: CASSEGRARIGGYTF. In nucleotides, the CDR3 is TGTGCCAGCAGTGAAGGGAGGGCCCGGATCGGTGGCTACACCTTC.

A few counts support this clonotype. This chain links TRBV5-4 with TRBJ2-4; the D gene is possibly TRBD2 (5 bases). From germline, CDR1 is SGHNT and CDR2 YYREEE (reference sequence). Between the trimmed V and J ends, which lost 0 bases and 1 base, there was a span of 11 bases. The CDR3 sequence is 16 residues long. CDR3: CASSLDGGLAKNIQYF. The CDR3 nucleotides are TGTGCCAGCAGCTTGGATGGAGGCCTGGCCAAAAACATTCAGTACTTC.

The chain is built from TRBV4-2 and TRBJ2-4, with TRBD2 matching over 10 bases. From germline, CDR1 is LGHNA and CDR2 YNFKEQ. After removal of 3 bases from V and 3 bases from J, the junction contained 8 bases not matched to a gene. The CDR3 totals 17 residues. The CDR3 sequence is CASSQHSGGSVKNIQYF. The CDR3 DNA follows: TGTGCCAGCAGCCAGCATAGCGGGGGGTCTGTCAAAAACATTCAGTACTTC.

The genes are TRBV18 and TRBJ1-3, with a tentative D call TRBD1 (5 bases). The CDR3 totals 13 residues. Germline CDR1 KGHSH, CDR2 LQKENI. V was trimmed by 6 bases and J by 3 bases, leaving 9 bases between them. CDR3 amino acids: CASSETDGNTIYF. The DNA of the CDR3 is TGTGCCAGCTCCGAGACAGATGGAAACACCATATATTTT.

This clonotype has just a few counts. The rearrangement joins TRBV20-1 to TRBJ2-1; D possibly matches TRBD1 or TRBD2 (5 bases each). The CDR3 has 12 amino acids. Trimming took 0 bases from V and 9 from J, leaving 9 bases between them. From germline, CDR1 is DFQATT and CDR2 SNEGSKA (reference sequence). CDR3 sequence reads: CSAREYGTEQFF. The CDR3 region has the DNA TGCAGTGCTAGAGAGTATGGGACTGAGCAGTTCTTC.

This clonotype appeared a single time. The gene calls are TRBV28 and TRBJ2-1, with 8 bases fitting TRBD1. The CDR3 sequence is 12 residues long. CDR1 MDHEN and CDR2 SYDVKM come from the germline V gene. Trimming cost V 6 bases and J 15 bases; bases outside gene matches: 10. The CDR3 reads CASSLQRGQAFF. CDR3 nucleotides: TGTGCCAGCAGCCTACAAAGGGGACAGGCGTTCTTC.

This chain joins TRBV28 and TRBJ1-1; possible D gene TRBD1, 6 bases. Germline lookup yields CDR1 MDHEN and CDR2 SYDVKM. This CDR3 spans 14 amino acids. Trimming took off 5 bases at V and 5 bases at J, with 15 bases between the two ends. In DNA, the CDR3 is TGTGCCAGCAGTCCAGTGGACAGCCGGACTGAAGCTTTCTTT. It yields the protein CASSPVDSRTEAFF.

This clonotype was counted ten times or more. CDR3: CASSVGIGSQETQYF. The CDR3, as DNA: TGTGCCAGCAGCGTAGGAATCGGGTCCCAAGAGACCCAGTACTTC. The rearrangement links TRBV9 to TRBJ2-5; D gene ambiguous. V shed 0 bases and J shed 1 base, with 10 bases lying between them. CDR3 length: 15 amino acids. The germline V gene encodes CDR1 SGDLS and CDR2 YYNGEE.

This rearrangement joins TRBV20-1 to TRBJ2-5; 7 bases align to TRBD2. V was pared by 3 bases and J by 3 bases, with 13 bases of the junction left unmatched. There are 16 residues in the CDR3. The germline gives CDR1 DFQATT, CDR2 SNEGSKA (reference sequence). CDR3 DNA: TGCAGTGCTAGGGACCCAAGCGGGGCAACCAAAGAGACCCAGTACTTC. Translating gives CSARDPSGATKETQYF.

This clonotype was seen only a few times. This sequence joins TRBV3-1 and TRBJ2-7; possible D gene TRBD2, 7 bases. This CDR3 is built from 15 residues. V was clipped by 2 bases and J by 3 bases, with 14 bases between them. Germline V CDR1 and CDR2: LGHDT, YNNKEL (reference sequence). The DNA of the CDR3 is TGTGCCAGCAGCCAATCCGGAGGGGGGGGCTACGAGCAGTACTTC. This encodes CASSQSGGGGYEQYF.

The rearrangement links TRBV28 to TRBJ1-6, with D possibly being TRBD1 (6 bases). CDR1 and CDR2 from the germline V gene are MDHEN and SYDVKM. The CDR3 contains 14 residues. V lost 5 bases, J lost 11 bases, and 16 bases lay in between. CDR3 sequence (DNA): TGTGCCAGCAGTCACAGGGAGTCGAATACACCCCTCCACTTT. It encodes CASSHRESNTPLHF.

This clonotype showed up many times. The V gene is TRBV18, the J gene TRBJ2-7; possibly TRBD2 for D (6 bases). CDR1 is KGHSH, CDR2 LQKENI, per germline. This CDR3 is 14 amino acids long. Trimming removed 3 bases at V and 3 bases at J, with 12 bases between. The chain's CDR3 is CASSPRLADYEQYF. The DNA of the CDR3 is TGTGCCAGCTCACCTCGTTTAGCGGACTACGAGCAGTACTTC.

This clonotype was detected only a few times. The chain combines TRBV28 with TRBJ2-2; TRBD1 aligns across 8 bases. CDR1 and CDR2 (germline): MDHEN, SYDVKM. V shed 6 bases, J shed 1 base, and the junction held 10 bases outside the gene matches. This CDR3 has 17 residues. CDR3 sequence (DNA): TGTGCCAGCAGCAGTCAATTAGGGACAGGGAACACCGGGGAGCTGTTTTTT. Its protein product is CASSSQLGTGNTGELFF.

The rearrangement joins TRBV6-2 or TRBV6-3 to TRBJ1-1; possibly TRBD1 for D (6 bases). Per germline, CDR1 MNHEY and CDR2 SVGEGT. V shed 6 bases and J shed 1 base, with 21 bases lying between them. The CDR3 totals 17 residues. CDR3 in DNA: TGTGCCAGCAGCCACAATGGTCATCGGACAGCGAACACTGAAGCTTTCTTT. This encodes CASSHNGHRTANTEAFF.

This clonotype was recorded many times. V gene TRBV20-1 combines with J gene TRBJ1-2; weak D call: TRBD1 (5 bases). Between the trimmed V and J ends, which lost 1 base and 3 bases, there was a span of 15 bases. CDR3 length equals 15 residues. Germline lookup yields CDR1 DFQATT and CDR2 SNEGSKA (reference sequence). CDR3 in amino acids: CSARGAGTLYYGYTF. The DNA of the CDR3 is TGCAGTGCTAGAGGGGCAGGGACGCTCTACTATGGCTACACCTTC.

In this sample, this clonotype turned up a few times. In DNA form, the CDR3 reads TGTGCCACCAGCAGAGATATACGGAGCACAGATACGCAGTATTTT. Its protein product is CATSRDIRSTDTQYF. The chain joins TRBV15 to TRBJ2-3; D is unresolved. Germline assignment: CDR1 LNHNV and CDR2 YYDKDF (reference sequence). There are 15 residues in the CDR3. V was cut by 0 bases and J by 0 bases, with 7 bases left in between.

In its sample, this clonotype was seen many times. The CDR3 sequence is CASSWGGADTQYF. DNA for the CDR3: TGTGCCAGCAGCTGGGGGGGGGCAGATACGCAGTATTTT. This chain connects TRBV27 to TRBJ2-3; 7 positions match TRBD2. Trimming at V came to 6 bases and at J to 4 bases, leaving 4 bases not matched to a gene. Germline V gives CDR1 MNHEY, CDR2 SMNVEV (reference sequence). CDR3 length: 13 amino acids.

This clonotype occurred a few times. The chain employs TRBV28 and TRBJ2-7; D is undetermined. With 6 bases removed from V and 2 bases from J, the gap between germline ends came to 11 bases. The CDR3 has 13 residues. CDR1 and CDR2 from the germline V gene are MDHEN and SYDVKM. The CDR3 nucleotides read TGTGCCAGCAGAACCCCCGGGCCCTACGAGCAGTACTTC. This translates into CASRTPGPYEQYF.

The chain uses TRBV6-5 and TRBJ2-7, with 11 bases fitting TRBD1. Germline assignment: CDR1 MNHEY and CDR2 SVGAGI. V trimming: 10 bases; J trimming: 1 base; junction bases outside the gene matches: 3. CDR3 length equals 13 residues. Written as DNA, the CDR3 is TGTGCCACCGGGACAGGGGGGTCCTACGAGCAGTACTTC. Protein product: CATGTGGSYEQYF.

The chain is built from TRBV6-4 and TRBJ1-1; D gene ambiguous. Germline V gene sequence: CDR1 MRHNA, CDR2 SNTAGT. V lost 4 bases, J lost 0 bases, and 6 bases lay in between. The CDR3 has 13 residues. The CDR3 nucleotides are TGTGCCAGCAGTGTGCAGGTGAACACTGAAGCTTTCTTT. Its translation: CASSVQVNTEAFF.

In its sample, this clonotype was seen many times. The chain is built from TRBV7-2 and TRBJ2-5; the D gene is possibly TRBD2 (6 bases). V was trimmed by 1 base and J by 4 bases, leaving 10 bases between them. The germline V gene encodes CDR1 SGHTA and CDR2 FQGNSA. This CDR3 is 14 amino acids long. The CDR3 loop reads CASSLGGLPETQYF. In DNA, the CDR3 is TGTGCCAGCAGCTTAGGGGGACTTCCAGAGACCCAGTACTTC.

This chain links TRBV5-1 with TRBJ2-3, with TRBD2 matching 7 bases. The CDR3 has 14 residues. The V gene's germline CDR1 is SGHRS and CDR2 YFSETQ. J lost 0 bases, V lost 8 bases, and 6 bases had no gene match. Here the CDR3 reads CASQSGVSTDTQYF. DNA for the CDR3: TGCGCCAGTCAGAGCGGGGTTAGCACAGATACGCAGTATTTT.

Many counts were recorded for this clonotype. V is TRBV6-5 and J is TRBJ1-1; a weak D match, TRBD1 (5 bases). V dropped 6 bases and J dropped 1 base, with 9 bases sitting between them. Germline loops: CDR1 MNHEY, CDR2 SVGAGI. This CDR3 has 13 amino acids. The CDR3 DNA sequence: TGTGCCAGCAGCTATACAGGGAACACTGAAGCTTTCTTT. This gives the protein CASSYTGNTEAFF.